The rows below give T cell receptor beta chains drawn from one sample of a study of metastatic and nonmetastatic thyroid tumors. TCRdb re-called the PCR reads via MiXCR. The repertoire holds roughly 50,000 clones, with less than 25% as singletons. Sequences were obtained from blood. These receptors all stem from a male donor with papillary thyroid cancer or a benign thyroid nodule (not recorded which). Some clones in this sample may be carry-over from other donors' samples. Both conserved end residues are part of each CDR3. Fields, in order: V gene, D gene, clone size, J gene, CDR3 protein, CDR3 DNA. A D gene is named only where the DNA matches it firmly. The listing skips clone size in some rows; elsewhere it reads once, few, many or a size class.

>TRBV2|-|-|TRBJ2-5
CASSDTGGTQYF
TGTGCCAGCAGTGACACCGGGGGGACCCAGTACTTC
>TRBV28|-|many|TRBJ2-2
CASSLNGEGRPHTGELFF
TGTGCCAGCAGTTTAAACGGCGAGGGCAGACCTCACACCGGGGAGCTGTTTTTT
>TRBV24-1|-|few|TRBJ2-1
CATSDFKFGFGNEQFF
TGTGCCACCAGTGATTTTAAGTTTGGGTTTGGGAATGAGCAGTTCTTC
>TRBV6-5|-|many|TRBJ2-1
CASSYGYNEQFF
TGTGCCAGCAGTTATGGGTACAATGAGCAGTTCTTC
>TRBV5-1|-|-|TRBJ2-7
CASSLNYEQYF
TGCGCCAGCAGTCTTAACTACGAGCAGTACTTC
>TRBV20-1|TRBD2|many|TRBJ2-3
CSARASGRVRGTDTQYF
TGCAGTGCTAGAGCTAGCGGGAGGGTCCGAGGTACAGATACGCAGTATTTT
>TRBV5-4|TRBD1|many|TRBJ2-1
CASSRDRGDEQFF
TGTGCCAGCAGTAGGGACAGGGGTGATGAGCAGTTCTTC
>TRBV7-6|TRBD2|many|TRBJ2-7
CASSLAGLAGGEQYF
TGTGCCAGCAGCTTAGCAGGACTAGCGGGAGGCGAGCAGTACTTC
>TRBV6-2/TRBV6-3|TRBD2|few|TRBJ2-7
CASSHGTSWYEQYF
TGTGCCAGCAGTCACGGGACTAGCTGGTACGAGCAGTACTTC
>TRBV5-6|TRBD1|many|TRBJ2-7
CASSLGDRGLRQYF
TGTGCCAGCAGCTTGGGGGACAGGGGGTTGAGGCAGTACTTC
>TRBV2|-|many|TRBJ2-2
CASMPLRSGELFF
TGTGCCAGCATGCCCCTGAGAAGCGGGGAGCTGTTTTTT
>TRBV6-2/TRBV6-3|-|few|TRBJ2-1
CASSQRIRSQEGYNEQLF
TGTGCCAGCAGCCAAAGAATCAGAAGCCAGGAGGGCTACAATGAGCAGCTCTTC
>TRBV20-1|-|many|TRBJ2-1
CSAPTPNEQFF
TGCAGTGCTCCCACACCCAATGAGCAGTTCTTC
>TRBV12-3/TRBV12-4|TRBD1|few|TRBJ2-7
CASSFWDSSPYEQYF
TGTGCCAGCAGTTTCTGGGACAGTAGTCCATACGAGCAGTACTTC
>TRBV5-6|-|many|TRBJ1-5
CASSLRQASISNQPQHF
TGTGCCAGCAGCCTAAGACAGGCTTCTATAAGCAATCAGCCCCAGCATTTT
>TRBV14|-|-|TRBJ2-7
CASSQTGTTRYEQYF
TGTGCCAGCAGCCAAACCGGGACCACGCGGTACGAGCAGTACTTC
>TRBV7-9|-|many|TRBJ2-2
CASTGLNTGELFF
TGTGCCTCGACGGGGCTGAACACCGGGGAGCTGTTTTTT
>TRBV7-2|-|-|TRBJ1-1
CASSLMGPNTEAFF
TGTGCCAGCAGCTTAATGGGGCCGAACACTGAAGCTTTCTTT
>TRBV9|-|many|TRBJ2-1
CASSPAGAYNEQFF
TGTGCCAGCAGCCCAGCCGGGGCCTACAATGAGCAGTTCTTC
>TRBV27|-|many|TRBJ1-6
CASSLIWRLDNSPLHF
TGTGCCAGCAGTTTAATCTGGAGGCTCGATAATTCACCCCTCCACTTT
>TRBV12-3/TRBV12-4|-|many|TRBJ2-7
CASSLVAGSHEQYF
TGTGCCAGCAGTTTAGTGGCAGGGTCCCACGAGCAGTACTTC
>TRBV12-3/TRBV12-4|TRBD1|few|TRBJ2-7
CASRHGGTGDYEQYF
TGTGCCAGCAGGCACGGAGGGACAGGTGACTACGAGCAGTACTTC
>TRBV20-1|TRBD1|-|TRBJ1-3
CSASGTGFGNTIYF
TGCAGTGCTTCCGGGACAGGGTTCGGAAACACCATATATTTT
>TRBV5-1|-|-|TRBJ2-6
CASSFGERSGANVLTF
TGCGCCAGCAGCTTCGGCGAACGCTCTGGGGCCAACGTCCTGACTTTC
>TRBV4-2|-|-|TRBJ1-6
CASSQEGGSSYNSPLHF
TGTGCCAGCAGCCAAGAAGGGGGGAGCTCCTATAATTCACCCCTCCACTTT
>TRBV6-1|-|many|TRBJ1-6
CASRSTANSPLHF
TGTGCCAGCAGATCGACGGCAAATTCACCCCTCCACTTT
>TRBV11-2|-|-|TRBJ2-1
CASSLIGAAYNEQFF
TGTGCCAGCAGCTTAATAGGAGCCGCCTACAATGAGCAGTTCTTC
>TRBV9|TRBD2|many|TRBJ2-7
CASSVEGALAGHEEQYF
TGTGCCAGCAGCGTAGAAGGGGCGCTAGCGGGACATGAGGAGCAGTACTTC
>TRBV20-1|-|-|TRBJ2-7
CSAGGPQGYEQYF
TGCAGTGCTGGGGGACCTCAGGGGTACGAGCAGTACTTC
>TRBV9|TRBD2|many|TRBJ2-5
CASSVRAGAGQETQYF
TGTGCCAGCAGCGTAAGGGCGGGAGCAGGCCAAGAGACCCAGTACTTT
>TRBV18|TRBD2|many|TRBJ2-7
CASSTALLAGGPYEQYF
TGTGCCAGCTCAACCGCATTACTAGCGGGGGGGCCCTACGAGCAGTACTTC
>TRBV28|-|medium-sized|TRBJ2-7
CASSSTEGEQYF
TGTGCCAGCAGCTCGACAGAAGGCGAGCAGTACTTC
>TRBV20-1|TRBD1|medium-sized|TRBJ1-5
CSATGGYQPQHF
TGCAGTGCTACAGGGGGTTATCAGCCCCAGCATTTT
>TRBV20-1|-|many|TRBJ2-1
CSAQDNTYNEQFF
TGCAGTGCCCAGGACAACACCTACAATGAGCAGTTCTTC
>TRBV12-3/TRBV12-4|-|few|TRBJ1-3
CASSSWDGGNTIYF
TGTGCCAGCAGCTCCTGGGACGGCGGAAACACCATATATTTT
>TRBV18|TRBD1|many|TRBJ2-7
CASSPPKGGQGPYEQYF
TGTGCCAGCTCACCACCGAAAGGAGGACAGGGCCCTTACGAGCAGTACTTC
>TRBV5-4|-|many|TRBJ1-5
CASSSDPNQPQHF
TGTGCCAGCAGTTCCGACCCCAATCAGCCCCAGCATTTT
>TRBV6-4|-|-|TRBJ2-7
CASSDRGGTGQDDEQYF
TGTGCCAGCAGTGACAGGGGAGGGACGGGACAGGACGACGAGCAGTACTTC
>TRBV30|-|-|TRBJ2-7
CAWGPGPYEQYF
TGTGCCTGGGGCCCGGGGCCATACGAGCAGTACTTC
>TRBV7-9|-|many|TRBJ2-1
CASSLGSPYNEQFF
TGTGCCAGCAGCTTAGGTTCCCCTTACAATGAGCAGTTCTTC
>TRBV11-3|-|many|TRBJ2-5
CASSLEETQYF
TGTGCCAGCAGCTTAGAAGAGACCCAGTACTTC
>TRBV6-1|TRBD1|many|TRBJ2-1
CASSYGQGGNEQFF
TGTGCCAGCAGCTATGGACAGGGCGGGAATGAGCAGTTCTTC
>TRBV6-1|-|many|TRBJ1-3
CASTPVGSGNTIYF
TGTGCCAGCACCCCAGTGGGCTCCGGAAACACCATATATTTT
>TRBV20-1|TRBD1|-|TRBJ1-2
CSASQNRGNYGYTF
TGCAGTGCTAGTCAAAACAGGGGTAACTATGGCTACACCTTC
>TRBV11-2|-|-|TRBJ1-5
CASSLDPLTASVNQPQHF
TGTGCCAGCAGCTTAGACCCCCTGACAGCCTCCGTCAATCAGCCCCAGCATTTT
>TRBV6-4|TRBD2|-|TRBJ2-7
CARETRDERTLAGAYEQYF
TGTGCCAGAGAGACCCGGGATGAGCGGACCCTAGCGGGAGCCTACGAGCAGTACTTC
>TRBV5-1|TRBD1|-|TRBJ2-7
CASSHVGTVFAYEQYF
TGCGCCAGCAGCCACGTCGGGACAGTTTTTGCCTACGAGCAGTACTTC
>TRBV20-1|-|many|TRBJ2-7
CSANSPPMEDYSYEQYF
TGCAGTGCTAATTCGCCGCCCATGGAAGATTACTCCTACGAGCAGTACTTC
>TRBV20-1|TRBD1|medium-sized|TRBJ1-6
CSARETGHNSLLHF
TGCAGTGCTAGGGAGACAGGGCATAATTCACTCCTCCACTTT
>TRBV7-9|TRBD1|-|TRBJ1-6
CASIIWTGVWSPLHF
TGTGCCAGCATCATCTGGACAGGGGTATGGTCACCCCTCCACTTT
>TRBV15|TRBD1|medium-sized|TRBJ1-3
CATSVDRISSGNTIYF
TGTGCCACCAGCGTGGACAGGATAAGCTCTGGAAACACCATATATTTT
>TRBV28|TRBD1|few|TRBJ1-5
CASSFDGTGHQPQHF
TGTGCCAGCAGCTTCGACGGGACAGGCCATCAGCCCCAGCATTTT
>TRBV4-1|-|-|TRBJ2-5
CASSQRLAETQYF
TGCGCCAGCAGCCAGCGGCTAGCGGAGACCCAGTACTTC
>TRBV2|-|many|TRBJ1-2
CARGGAGGYTF
TGTGCCAGGGGGGGGGCAGGTGGCTACACCTTC
>TRBV5-1|-|many|TRBJ2-1
CASSLGQSGSGGEQFF
TGCGCCAGCAGCTTAGGACAGAGCGGGTCCGGAGGTGAGCAGTTCTTC